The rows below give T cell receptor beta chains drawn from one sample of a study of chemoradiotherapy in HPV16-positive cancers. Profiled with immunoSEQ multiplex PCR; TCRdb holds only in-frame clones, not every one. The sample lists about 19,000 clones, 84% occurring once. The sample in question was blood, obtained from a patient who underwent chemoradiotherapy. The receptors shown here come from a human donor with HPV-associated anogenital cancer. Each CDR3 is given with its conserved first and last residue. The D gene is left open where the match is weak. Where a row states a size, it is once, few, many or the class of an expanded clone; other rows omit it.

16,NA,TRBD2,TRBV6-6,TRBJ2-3,CASSYGVAGGLDTQYF,TGTGCCAGCAGTTACGGGGTAGCGGGGGGGTTGGATACGCAGTATTTT
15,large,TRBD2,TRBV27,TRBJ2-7,CASRYGGGPIYEQYF,TGTGCCAGCAGATATGGGGGGGGTCCCATCTACGAGCAGTACTTC
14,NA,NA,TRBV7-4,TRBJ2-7,CASSLRRDSYEQYF,TGTGCCAGCAGCTTAAGGAGGGATTCCTACGAGCAGTACTTC
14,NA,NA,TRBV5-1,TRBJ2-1,CASSLVGSYNEQFF,TGCGCCAGCAGCTTGGTCGGCAGCTACAATGAGCAGTTCTTC
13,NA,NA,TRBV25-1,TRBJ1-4,CASSEYGNRELFF,TGTGCCAGCAGTGAATATGGTAATAGGGAACTGTTTTTT
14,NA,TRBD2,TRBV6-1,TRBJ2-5,CASSPRGGRETQYF,TGTGCCAGCAGTCCGCGGGGGGGCCGAGAGACCCAGTACTTC
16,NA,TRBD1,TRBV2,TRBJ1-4,CASTPGQGWSNEKLFF,TGTGCCAGCACCCCGGGACAGGGATGGTCTAATGAAAAACTGTTTTTT
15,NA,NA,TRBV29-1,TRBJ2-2,CSVDSGTANTGELFF,TGCAGCGTTGATTCCGGGACTGCGAACACCGGGGAGCTGTTTTTT
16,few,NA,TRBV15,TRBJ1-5,CATSEGVGLSNQPQHF,TGTGCCACCAGCGAGGGGGTGGGATTGAGCAATCAGCCCCAGCATTTT
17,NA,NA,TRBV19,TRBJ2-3,CASSRSGGYSVADTQYF,TGTGCCAGTAGTAGGTCCGGGGGCTATAGTGTAGCAGATACGCAGTATTTT
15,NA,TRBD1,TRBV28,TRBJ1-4,CASRTPGQVNEKLFF,TGTGCCAGCAGAACCCCCGGACAGGTTAATGAAAAACTGTTTTTT
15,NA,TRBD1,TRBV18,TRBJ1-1,CASSPFGQGVIEAFF,TGTGCCAGCTCACCATTTGGACAGGGGGTAATCGAAGCTTTCTTT
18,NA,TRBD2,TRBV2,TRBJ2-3,CASIRASASGGVTDTQYF,TGTGCCAGCATACGAGCGTCGGCTAGCGGGGGGGTCACAGATACGCAGTATTTT
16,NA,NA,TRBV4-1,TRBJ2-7,CASSQGSTGMGYEQYF,TGCGCCAGCAGCCAAGGGTCGACAGGTATGGGCTACGAGCAGTACTTC
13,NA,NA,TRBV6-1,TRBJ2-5,CASSEAQGETQYF,TGTGCCAGCAGTGAAGCACAGGGCGAGACCCAGTACTTC
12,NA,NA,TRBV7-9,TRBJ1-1,CATSRLNTEAFF,TGTGCCACCTCCAGATTGAACACTGAAGCTTTCTTT
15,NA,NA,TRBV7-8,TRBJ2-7,CASSLAWDKTYEQYF,TGTGCCAGCAGCTTAGCTTGGGACAAAACCTACGAGCAGTACTTC
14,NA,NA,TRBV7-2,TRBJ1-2,CASSDYLGGEGYTF,TGTGCCAGCAGCGACTACCTGGGGGGTGAAGGCTACACCTTC
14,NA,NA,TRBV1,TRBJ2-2,CTSSPRTVTGELFF,TGCACCAGCAGCCCACGGACAGTAACCGGGGAGCTGTTTTTT
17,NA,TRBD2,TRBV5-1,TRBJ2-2,CASSSNLAGANTGELFF,TGCGCCAGCAGTTCAAATCTAGCGGGGGCCAACACCGGGGAGCTGTTTTTT
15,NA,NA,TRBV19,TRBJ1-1,CASSIIGSMNTEAFF,TGTGCCAGTAGTATAATCGGGTCCATGAACACTGAAGCTTTCTTT
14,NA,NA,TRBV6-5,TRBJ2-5,CASRTGRRSETQYF,TGTGCCAGCAGGACGGGGCGTAGGAGCGAGACCCAGTACTTC
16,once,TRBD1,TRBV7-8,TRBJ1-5,CASSLEGAVLNQPQHF,TGTGCCAGCAGCTTAGAGGGGGCAGTTCTCAATCAGCCCCAGCATTTT
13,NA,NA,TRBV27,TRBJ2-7,CASRPRGEREQYF,TGTGCCAGCAGACCCAGGGGGGAAAGGGAGCAGTACTTC
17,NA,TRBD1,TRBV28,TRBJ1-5,CASLDRGYRHSNQPQHF,TGTGCCAGCTTAGACAGGGGGTATCGTCACAGCAATCAGCCCCAGCATTTT
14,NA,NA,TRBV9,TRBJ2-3,CASSTAALVDTQYF,TGTGCCAGCAGCACAGCGGCGCTGGTTGATACGCAGTATTTT
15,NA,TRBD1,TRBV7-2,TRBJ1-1,CASSKIGQGRTEAFF,TGTGCCAGCAGCAAGATCGGACAGGGCCGGACTGAAGCTTTCTTT
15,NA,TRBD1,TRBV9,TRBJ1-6,CASSPGQGKNSPLHF,TGTGCCAGCAGCCCGGGACAGGGGAAGAATTCACCCCTCCACTTT
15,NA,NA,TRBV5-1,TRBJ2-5,CASSLAFGTLETQYF,TGCGCCAGCAGCTTGGCGTTTGGAACGTTGGAGACCCAGTACTTC
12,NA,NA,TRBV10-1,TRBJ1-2,CASSESLVGYTF,TGCGCCAGCAGTGAGTCCCTGGTGGGATACACCTTC
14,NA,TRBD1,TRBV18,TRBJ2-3,CASSPRQGGDTQYF,TGTGCCAGCTCACCTAGACAGGGCGGAGATACGCAGTATTTT
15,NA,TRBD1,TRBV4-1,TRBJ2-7,CASSQEGTGDYEQYF,TGCGCCAGCAGCCAAGAGGGGACAGGGGACTACGAGCAGTACTTC
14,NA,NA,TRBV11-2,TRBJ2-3,CASSLTASTDTQYF,TGTGCCAGCAGCTTAACGGCTAGCACAGATACGCAGTATTTT
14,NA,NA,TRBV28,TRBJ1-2,CASSITTAQGGYTF,TGTGCCAGCAGTATCACGACAGCCCAGGGGGGCTACACCTTC
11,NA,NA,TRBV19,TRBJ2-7,CASSIGGEQYF,TGTGCCAGTAGTATAGGGGGAGAGCAGTACTTC
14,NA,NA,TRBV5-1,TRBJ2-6,CASSSGSGANVLTF,TGCGCCAGCAGCTCCGGCTCTGGGGCCAACGTCCTGACTTTC
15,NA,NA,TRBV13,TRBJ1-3,CASSPFGGSGNTIYF,TGTGCCAGCAGTCCGTTTGGGGGGTCTGGAAACACCATATATTTT
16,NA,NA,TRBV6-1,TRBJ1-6,CASSAGGLRYNSPLHF,TGTGCCAGCAGTGCTGGGGGGTTGAGGTATAATTCACCCCTCCACTTT
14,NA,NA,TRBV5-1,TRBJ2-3,CASSLVTGTDTQYF,TGCGCCAGCAGCTTAGTCACCGGCACAGATACGCAGTATTTT
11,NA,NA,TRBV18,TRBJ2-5,CASSPGETQYF,TGTGCCAGCTCACCAGGGGAGACCCAGTACTTC
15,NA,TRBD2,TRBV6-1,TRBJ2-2,CASRVSAGTTGELFF,TGTGCCAGCAGGGTATCAGCGGGAACCACCGGGGAGCTGTTTTTT
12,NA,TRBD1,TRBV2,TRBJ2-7,CASRTGGYEQYF,TGTGCCAGCAGAACAGGGGGGTACGAGCAGTACTTC
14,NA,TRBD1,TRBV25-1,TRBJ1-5,CASRGQGEQQPQHF,TGTGCCAGCAGAGGTCAGGGGGAGCAACAGCCCCAGCATTTT
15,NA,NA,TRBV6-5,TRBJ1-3,CASKRGRTSGNTIYF,TGTGCCAGCAAAAGGGGTCGGACCTCTGGAAACACCATATATTTT
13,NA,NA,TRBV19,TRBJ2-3,CASRDSNTDTQYF,TGTGCCAGTAGGGACTCCAACACAGATACGCAGTATTTT
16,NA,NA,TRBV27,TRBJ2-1,CASSLQGQGYYNEQFF,TGTGCCAGCAGTTTACAAGGGCAGGGCTACTACAATGAGCAGTTCTTC
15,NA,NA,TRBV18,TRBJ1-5,CASSPLPLRDQPQHF,TGTGCCAGCTCACCACTCCCCCTCAGGGATCAGCCCCAGCATTTT
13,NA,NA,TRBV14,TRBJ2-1,CASSQGSYNEQFF,TGTGCCAGCAGCCAAGGCTCCTACAATGAGCAGTTCTTC
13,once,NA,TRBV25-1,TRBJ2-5,CASSGRPQETQYF,TGTGCCAGCAGTGGCCGTCCCCAAGAGACCCAGTACTTC
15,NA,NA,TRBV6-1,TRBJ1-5,CASLGTDPSNQPQHF,TGTGCCAGCTTGGGAACAGACCCTAGCAATCAGCCCCAGCATTTT